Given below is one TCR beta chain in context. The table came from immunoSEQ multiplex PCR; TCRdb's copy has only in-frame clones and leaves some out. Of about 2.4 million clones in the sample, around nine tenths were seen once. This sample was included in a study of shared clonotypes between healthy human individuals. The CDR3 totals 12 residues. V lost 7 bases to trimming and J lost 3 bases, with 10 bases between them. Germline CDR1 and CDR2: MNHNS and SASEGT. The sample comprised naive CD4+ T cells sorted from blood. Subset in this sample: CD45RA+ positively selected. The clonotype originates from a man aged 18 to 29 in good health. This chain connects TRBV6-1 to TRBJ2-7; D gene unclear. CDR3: CASTGSDYEQYF. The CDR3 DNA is TGTGCCAGCACCGGCAGCGACTACGAGCAGTACTTC.